The 8 T cell receptor beta chains below were found in one sample sequenced in a study of OX40 agonist ivuxolimab in advanced cancers. The repertoire was sequenced with immunoSEQ multiplex PCR; TCRdb's copy has only in-frame clones and lacks some. Among about 69,000 clones, 80% to 95% were seen once, and the ten largest hold under 0.35%. Here the sequenced sample was CD4+ or CD8+ T cells sorted from blood, taken in a trial of the OX40 agonist ivuxolimab. The receptors were gathered from an adult with an advanced solid tumor such as melanoma, head and neck, liver or kidney cancer.

The V call is TRBV29-1, the J call TRBJ1-2, with 10 bases lining up with TRBD1. Germline V CDR1 and CDR2: SQVTM, ANQGSEA. The CDR3 length is 14 residues. V shed 4 bases and J 7 bases; nucleotides not matched to a gene: 9. The CDR3 DNA is TGCAGCGTTGTATCCGACAGGGGGCATTCTGGCTACACCTTC. It translates to CSVVSDRGHSGYTF.

V usage is TRBV25-1 and J usage is TRBJ2-1, with TRBD1 matching 9 bases. Germline-derived CDR1 and CDR2 are MGHDK and SYGVNS. This CDR3 has 13 amino acids. V trimming: 10 bases; J trimming: 9 bases; junction bases outside the gene matches: 10. The CDR3 DNA reads TGTGCCATCGCCGGGACAGGGCCAGGTGAGCAGTTCTTC. Its protein is CAIAGTGPGEQFF. The whole variable domain, filled in from reference TRBV25-1 and TRBJ2-1, reads EADIYQTPRYLVIGTGKKITLECSQTMGHDKMYWYQQDPGMELHLIHYSYGVNSTEKGDLSSESTVSRIRTEHFPLTLESARPSHTSQYLCAIAGTGPGEQFFGPGTRLTVL.

V is TRBV5-1 and J is TRBJ2-2; D is unresolved. V lost 2 bases and J lost 0, with 8 bases in between. The germline gives CDR1 SGHRS, CDR2 YFSETQ. The CDR3 covers 15 residues. The CDR3 loop reads CASSFQPTNTGELFF. DNA for the CDR3: TGCGCCAGCAGCTTTCAACCTACGAACACCGGGGAGCTGTTTTTT.

As DNA, the CDR3 is TGCAGCGGTGGGGGTACAGATACGCAGTATTTT. Translating gives CSGGGTDTQYF. The chain couples TRBV29-1 to TRBJ2-3; D possibly uses TRBD1 or TRBD2 (5 bases each). In germline, CDR1 is SQVTM, CDR2 ANQGSEA. V gave up 7 bases and J gave up 3 bases, with 8 bases separating them. The CDR3 covers 11 residues.

V usage is TRBV29-1 and J usage is TRBJ2-1; no reliable D call. Germline-derived CDR1 and CDR2 are SQVTM and ANQGSEA. V shed 5 bases and J shed 0 bases, with 11 bases lying between them. The CDR3 has 14 residues. The CDR3 nucleotides read TGCAGCGTTAGCCTGCTCCGCTCCTACAATGAGCAGTTCTTC. Amino acid sequence: CSVSLLRSYNEQFF.

This clone was seen a single time. This chain joins TRBV4-1 and TRBJ2-1, with 9 bases fitting TRBD2. The CDR3 spans 21 residues. CDR1 MGHRA and CDR2 YSYEKL come from the germline V gene. V lost 2 bases and J lost 0; bases outside the gene matches: 17. The CDR3 DNA sequence: TGCGCCAGCAGCCAACCCCCGGGGCTAGCGGGACCACTCAGCTCCTACAATGAGCAGTTCTTC. It specifies CASSQPPGLAGPLSSYNEQFF.

This clone is termed medium-sized (0.01 to 0.1%). V usage is TRBV2 and J usage is TRBJ1-1, with TRBD1 as a possible D gene (5 bases). V lost 8 bases and J 11 bases, leaving 27 bases between the germline ends. Germline V gives CDR1 SNHLY, CDR2 FYNNEI. This CDR3 comprises 15 residues. CDR3 protein: CASSPLGQGGFAAFF. As DNA, the CDR3 is TGTGCCAGCTCTCCCCTAGGGCAGGGAGGGTTCGCGGCTTTCTTT.

This chain connects TRBV7-3 to TRBJ2-2; the D gene could be TRBD1 or TRBD2 (5 bases each). The CDR3 runs to 15 residues. Germline lookup yields CDR1 SGHTA and CDR2 FQGTGA. V lost 2 bases, J lost 6 bases, and 13 bases lay in between. The CDR3 reads CASSLLSLGAGELFF. CDR3 nucleotide sequence: TGTGCCAGCAGCTTACTTTCCCTGGGGGCCGGGGAGCTGTTTTTT.